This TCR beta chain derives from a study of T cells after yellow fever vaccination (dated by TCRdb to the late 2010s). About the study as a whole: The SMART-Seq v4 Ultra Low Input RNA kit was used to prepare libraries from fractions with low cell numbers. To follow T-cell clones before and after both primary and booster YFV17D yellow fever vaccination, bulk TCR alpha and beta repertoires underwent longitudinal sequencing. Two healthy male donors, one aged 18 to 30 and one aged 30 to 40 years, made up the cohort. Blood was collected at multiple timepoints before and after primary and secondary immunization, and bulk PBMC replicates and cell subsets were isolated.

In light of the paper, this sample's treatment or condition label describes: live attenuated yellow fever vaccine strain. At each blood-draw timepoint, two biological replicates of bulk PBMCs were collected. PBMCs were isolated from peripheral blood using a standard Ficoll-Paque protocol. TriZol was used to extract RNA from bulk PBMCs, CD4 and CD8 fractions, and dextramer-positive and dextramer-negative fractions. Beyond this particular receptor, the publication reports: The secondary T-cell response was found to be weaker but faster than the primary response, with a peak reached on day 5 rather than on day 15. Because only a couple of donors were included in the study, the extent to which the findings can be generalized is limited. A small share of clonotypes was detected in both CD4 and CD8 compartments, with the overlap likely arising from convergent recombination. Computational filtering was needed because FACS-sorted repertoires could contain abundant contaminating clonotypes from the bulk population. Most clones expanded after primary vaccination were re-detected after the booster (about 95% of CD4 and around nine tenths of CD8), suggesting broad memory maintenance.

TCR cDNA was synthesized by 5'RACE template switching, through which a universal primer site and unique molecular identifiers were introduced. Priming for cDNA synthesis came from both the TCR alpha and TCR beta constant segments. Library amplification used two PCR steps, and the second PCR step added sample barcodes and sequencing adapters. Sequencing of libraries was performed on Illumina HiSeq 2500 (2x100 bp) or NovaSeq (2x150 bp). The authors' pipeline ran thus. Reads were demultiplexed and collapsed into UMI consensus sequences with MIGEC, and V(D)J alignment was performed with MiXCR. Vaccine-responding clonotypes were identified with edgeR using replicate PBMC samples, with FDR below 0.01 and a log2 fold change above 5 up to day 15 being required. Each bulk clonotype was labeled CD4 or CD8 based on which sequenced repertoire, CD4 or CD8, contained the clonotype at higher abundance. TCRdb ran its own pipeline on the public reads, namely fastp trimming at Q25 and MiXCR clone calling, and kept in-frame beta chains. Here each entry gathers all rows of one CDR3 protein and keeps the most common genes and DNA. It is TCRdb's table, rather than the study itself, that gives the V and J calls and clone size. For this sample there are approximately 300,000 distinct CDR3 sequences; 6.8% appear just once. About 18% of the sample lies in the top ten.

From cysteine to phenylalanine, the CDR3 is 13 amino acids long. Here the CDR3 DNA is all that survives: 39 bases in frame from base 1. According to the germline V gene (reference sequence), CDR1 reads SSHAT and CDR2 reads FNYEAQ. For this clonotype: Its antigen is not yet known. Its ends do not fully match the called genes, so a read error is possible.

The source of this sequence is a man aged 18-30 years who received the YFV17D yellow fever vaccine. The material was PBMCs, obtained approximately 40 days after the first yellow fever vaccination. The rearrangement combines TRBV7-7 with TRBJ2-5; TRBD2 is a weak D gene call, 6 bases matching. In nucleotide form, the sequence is TGTGCTAGCAGCTCGGGGGACCAAGAGACCCAGTACTTC. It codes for CASSSGDQETQYF.